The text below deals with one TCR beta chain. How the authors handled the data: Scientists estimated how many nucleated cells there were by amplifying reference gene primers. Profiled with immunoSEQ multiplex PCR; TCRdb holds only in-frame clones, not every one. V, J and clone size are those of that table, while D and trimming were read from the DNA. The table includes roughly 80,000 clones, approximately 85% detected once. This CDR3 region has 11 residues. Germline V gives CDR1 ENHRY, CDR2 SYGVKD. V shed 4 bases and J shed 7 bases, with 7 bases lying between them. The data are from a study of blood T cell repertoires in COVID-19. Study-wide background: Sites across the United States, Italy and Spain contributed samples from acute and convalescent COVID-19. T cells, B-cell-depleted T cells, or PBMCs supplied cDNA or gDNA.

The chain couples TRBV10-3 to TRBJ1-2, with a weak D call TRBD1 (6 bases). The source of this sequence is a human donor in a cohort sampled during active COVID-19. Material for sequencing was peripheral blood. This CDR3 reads CAISGTAGYTF. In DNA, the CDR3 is TGTGCCATCAGTGGGACAGCTGGCTACACCTTC.